This TCR beta chain was recorded in a study of T-cell memory formation after mild COVID-19. Each CDR3 protein is one row after TCRdb ran MiXCR on the 5' RACE reads. The sample lists roughly 280,000 distinct CDR3 sequences; 16% were seen once. There are a few counts of this clonotype. The CDR3 has 15 residues. From germline, CDR1 is SGHKS and CDR2 YYEKEE (reference sequence). Trimming left V 3 bases short and J 6 bases short, with 17 bases between. The origin of this receptor is a man in his late teens or twenties who had mild COVID-19 (a few samples of this study predate the infection). Cell type and time point are not known. Material for sequencing was PBMCs or a T cell subset sorted from them (not recorded which). The rearrangement links TRBV5-5 to TRBJ2-3; weak D call: TRBD1 (6 bases). The CDR3: CASSSGTGFLDTQYF. The CDR3 DNA reads as TGTGCCAGCAGCTCGGGCACAGGGTTTCTGGATACGCAGTATTTT.